This T cell receptor (beta chain) was recorded in a study of blood T cells in healthy people across ages. General study points: Changes in expanded clonotypes were possibly confounded, as the CMV status of donors was unknown. Greater diversity and more naive CD4+ cells were seen in long-lived donors than in aged donors.

Regarding this clonotype: Its specificity is not known.

The use of a sample-barcoded 5' primer and a J-beta primer mix characterized a second PCR of roughly 6 to 11 cycles. With 12 random nucleotides, a template-switch adaptor tagged each individual cDNA molecule. TCRdb re-called the 5' RACE reads through MiXCR, storing one row per CDR3 protein. This sample has about 1,600,000 distinct CDR3 sequences, with around 39% found just once. This CDR3 is 14 amino acids long. The sample consisted of blood. The sequence was collected from a woman younger than 30 in good health. This chain links TRBV21-1 with TRBJ1-2; the listed D gene, TRBD1, was not tested against the DNA. TRBV21-1 is an annotated pseudogene. The CDR3: CASRPVGGCVRYTF. CDR3 nucleotide sequence: TGTGCCAGCAGACCTGTAGGGGGTTGTGTCAGATACACCTTC.